This T cell receptor beta chain was captured in a study of shared clonotypes between healthy human individuals. Some clones are missing from TCRdb's copy, which holds only in-frame ones; the method was immunoSEQ multiplex PCR. This sample has some 2,000,000 clones, with roughly 94% found just once. Note on this clone: A read error is possible here, since a much larger clone lies one base away. The identical CDR3 is also encoded by other nucleotide sequences in the sample.

Germline assignment: CDR1 MNHEY and CDR2 SVGAGI. The CDR3 spans 13 residues. V was cut by 6 bases and J by 1 base, with 9 bases left in between. The receptor's source is a man aged 18 to 29 in good health. This chain connects TRBV6-5 to TRBJ1-1; D is undetermined. Input material: naive CD4+ T cells sorted from blood. Sample subset: CD45RA+ positively selected. The CDR3 loop is CASRRQSNTEAFF. Here the CDR3 DNA reads TGTGCCAGCAGGCGACAATCGAACACTGAAGCTTTCTTT.